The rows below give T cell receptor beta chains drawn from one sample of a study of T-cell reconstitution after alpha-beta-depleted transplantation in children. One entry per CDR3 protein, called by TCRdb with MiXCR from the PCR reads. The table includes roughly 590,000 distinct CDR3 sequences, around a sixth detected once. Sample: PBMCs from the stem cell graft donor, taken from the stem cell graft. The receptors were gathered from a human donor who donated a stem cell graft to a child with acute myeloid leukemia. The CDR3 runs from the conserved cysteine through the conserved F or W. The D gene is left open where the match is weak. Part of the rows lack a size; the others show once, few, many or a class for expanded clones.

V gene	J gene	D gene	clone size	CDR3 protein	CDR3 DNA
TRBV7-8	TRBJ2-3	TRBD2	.	CASSLASGGGHTQYF	TGTGCCAGCAGCTTAGCGTCGGGGGGGGGCCATACGCAGTATTTT
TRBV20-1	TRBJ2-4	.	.	CSARDPPNIQYF	TGCAGTGCTAGAGATCCGCCTAACATTCAGTACTTC
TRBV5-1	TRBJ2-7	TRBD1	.	CASSFYGQGLSYEQYF	TGCGCCAGCAGCTTCTATGGACAGGGTCTATCCTACGAGCAGTACTTC
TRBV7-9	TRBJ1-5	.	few	CASSFGNEGQPQHF	TGTGCCAGCAGCTTCGGAAACGAGGGTCAGCCCCAGCATTTT
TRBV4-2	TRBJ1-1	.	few	CASSPVEGIFTEAFF	TGTGCCAGCAGCCCCGTGGAGGGGATTTTCACTGAAGCTTTCTTT
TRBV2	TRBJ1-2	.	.	CASSERYTYYGYTF	TGTGCCAGCAGTGAGCGGTACACCTACTATGGCTACACCTTC
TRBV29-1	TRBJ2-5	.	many	CSVADGVETQYF	TGCAGCGTTGCTGACGGGGTCGAGACCCAGTACTTC
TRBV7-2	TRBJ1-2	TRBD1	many	CASSLEGAVGYTF	TGTGCCAGCAGCTTGGAGGGGGCAGTAGGCTACACCTTC
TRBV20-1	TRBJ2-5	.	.	CSARERGRSHQETQYF	TGCAGTGCTAGAGAAAGGGGCCGGTCCCACCAAGAGACCCAGTACTTC
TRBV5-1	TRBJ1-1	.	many	CASSRDGNTEAFF	TGCGCCAGCAGCCGGGACGGGAACACTGAAGCTTTCTTT
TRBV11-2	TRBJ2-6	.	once	CASSTTGSGANVLTF	TGTGCCAGCAGCACGACAGGCTCTGGGGCCAACGTCCTGACTTTC
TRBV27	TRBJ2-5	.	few	CASSQRTAEETQYF	TGTGCCAGCAGTCAAAGGACCGCTGAAGAGACCCAGTACTTC
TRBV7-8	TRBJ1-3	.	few	CASSAASGRRSGNTIYF	TGTGCCAGCAGCGCCGCGTCAGGGCGCCGCTCCGGAAACACCATATATTTT
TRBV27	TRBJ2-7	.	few	CASRARGNEQYF	TGTGCCAGCAGGGCAAGGGGGAACGAGCAGTACTTC
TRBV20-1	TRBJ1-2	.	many	CSARTGQVFGAGYTF	TGCAGTGCCCGGACGGGACAAGTATTTGGGGCTGGCTACACCTTC
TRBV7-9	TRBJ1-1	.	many	CASSLGEGRAFF	TGTGCCAGCAGCCTCGGGGAGGGACGGGCTTTCTTT
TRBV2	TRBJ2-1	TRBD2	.	CASKVAGGLNNEQFF	TGTGCCAGCAAGGTCGCGGGGGGGCTGAACAATGAGCAGTTCTTC
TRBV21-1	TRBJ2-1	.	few	CASSKWGSPALAGELYNEQFF	TGTGCCAGCAGCAAATGGGGCAGTCCGGCTCTAGCGGGGGAACTTTACAATGAGCAGTTCTTC
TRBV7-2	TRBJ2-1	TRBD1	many	CASSPRAGGYSYNEQFF	TGTGCCAGCAGCCCCCGGGCAGGGGGATATTCCTACAATGAGCAGTTCTTC
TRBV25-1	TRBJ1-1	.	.	CASSERGVEAFF	TGTGCCAGCAGTGAGCGGGGTGTGGAAGCTTTCTTT
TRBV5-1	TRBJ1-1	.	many	CASSLDRRDEAFF	TGCGCCAGCAGCTTGGACCGAAGAGATGAAGCTTTCTTT
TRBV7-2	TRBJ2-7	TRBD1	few	CASSLTRDRSGEQYF	TGTGCCAGCAGCTTAACCCGGGACAGGTCGGGTGAGCAGTACTTC
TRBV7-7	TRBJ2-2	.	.	CASSLQGGELFF	TGTGCCAGCAGCTTACAGGGCGGGGAGCTGTTTTTT
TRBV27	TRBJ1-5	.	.	CASSKGYGNQPQHF	TGTGCCAGCAGTAAGGGGTATGGCAATCAGCCCCAGCATTTT
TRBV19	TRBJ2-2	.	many	CASSSMRTGELFF	TGTGCCAGTAGTTCTATGCGCACCGGGGAGCTGTTTTTT
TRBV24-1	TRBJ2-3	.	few	CATRSKGIGTDTQYF	TGTGCCACCAGAAGTAAGGGGATTGGCACAGATACGCAGTATTTT
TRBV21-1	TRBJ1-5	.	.	CASIGTGIQPQHF	TGTGCCAGCATAGGGACAGGGATCCAGCCCCAGCATTTT
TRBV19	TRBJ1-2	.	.	CASSFDGSYGYTF	TGTGCCAGTTCCTTCGACGGGTCCTATGGCTACACCTTC
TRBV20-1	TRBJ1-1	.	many	CSARADSHTEAFF	TGCAGTGCTAGGGCGGACAGTCACACTGAAGCTTTCTTT
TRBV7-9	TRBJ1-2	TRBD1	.	CASSPGQVAYGYTF	TGTGCCAGCAGCCCGGGACAGGTGGCGTATGGCTACACCTTC
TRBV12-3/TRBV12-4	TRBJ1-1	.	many	CASSLGWGNEAFF	TGTGCCAGCAGTTTAGGATGGGGTAATGAAGCTTTCTTT
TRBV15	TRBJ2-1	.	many	CATNNNSYNEQFF	TGTGCCACCAACAATAACTCTTACAATGAGCAGTTCTTC
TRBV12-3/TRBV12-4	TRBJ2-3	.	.	CASSLSGRGTRDTQYF	TGTGCCAGCAGTTTATCGGGTCGGGGGACACGAGATACGCAGTATTTT
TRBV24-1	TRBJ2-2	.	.	CATSEGGTLNGGELFF	TGTGCCACCAGTGAAGGAGGGACCCTCAATGGCGGGGAGCTGTTTTTT
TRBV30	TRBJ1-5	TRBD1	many	CAWNGAGGFNQPQHF	TGTGCCTGGAATGGGGCAGGGGGTTTCAATCAGCCCCAGCATTTT
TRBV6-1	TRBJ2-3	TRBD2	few	CASTGGTSDTQYF	TGTGCCAGCACGGGGGGGACCTCAGATACGCAGTATTTT
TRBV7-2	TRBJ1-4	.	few	CASSAPGAANEKLFF	TGTGCCAGCAGCGCCCCGGGGGCGGCTAATGAAAAACTGTTTTTT
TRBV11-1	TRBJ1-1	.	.	CASKYAGGPEAFF	TGTGCCAGCAAATACGCGGGCGGGCCTGAAGCTTTCTTT
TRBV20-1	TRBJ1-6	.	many	CSAVHGTEYSPLHF	TGCAGTGCTGTCCACGGTACTGAGTATTCACCCCTCCACTTT
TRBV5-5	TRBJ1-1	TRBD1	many	CASSSTGQGNTEAFF	TGTGCCAGCAGCTCGACGGGACAGGGGAACACTGAAGCTTTCTTT
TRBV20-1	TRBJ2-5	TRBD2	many	CSASPSQGGQGGRETQYF	TGCAGTGCTAGTCCCTCCCAAGGTGGTCAGGGAGGGCGAGAGACCCAGTACTTC
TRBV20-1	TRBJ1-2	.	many	CSAPDALYGYTF	TGCAGTGCTCCCGACGCCCTCTATGGCTACACCTTC
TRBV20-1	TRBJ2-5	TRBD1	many	CSARVGQGVDETQYF	TGCAGTGCTAGAGTGGGACAGGGAGTTGACGAGACCCAGTACTTC
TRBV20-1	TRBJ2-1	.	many	CSALPTSWNEQFF	TGCAGTGCTCTACCCACTAGCTGGAATGAGCAGTTCTTC
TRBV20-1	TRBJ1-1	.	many	CSARSGTMNTEAFF	TGCAGTGCTAGATCCGGCACTATGAACACTGAAGCTTTCTTT
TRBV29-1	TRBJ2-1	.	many	CSVGTALNEQFF	TGCAGCGTTGGTACCGCTCTGAATGAGCAGTTCTTC
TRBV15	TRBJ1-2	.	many	CATSRDHQGLYGYTF	TGTGCCACCAGCAGAGATCATCAGGGGCTCTATGGCTACACCTTC
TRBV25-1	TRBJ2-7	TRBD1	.	CASSATGHEQYF	TGTGCCAGCAGTGCGACAGGGCACGAGCAGTACTTC
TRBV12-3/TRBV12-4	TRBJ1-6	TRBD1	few	CASSSDRGRRSPLHF	TGTGCCAGCAGCTCGGACAGGGGTAGACGATCACCCCTCCACTTT
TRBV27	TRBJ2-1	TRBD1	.	CASSRPGQGRIEQFF	TGTGCCAGCAGTAGGCCGGGACAGGGGAGAATTGAGCAGTTCTTC
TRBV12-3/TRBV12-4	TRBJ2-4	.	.	CASSLLSAPAKNIQYF	TGTGCCAGCAGTTTACTCTCTGCCCCAGCCAAAAACATTCAGTACTTC
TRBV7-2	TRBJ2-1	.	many	CASSSWDGFQGEQFF	TGTGCCAGCAGCTCCTGGGACGGCTTTCAGGGTGAGCAGTTCTTC
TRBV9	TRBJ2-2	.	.	CASSVKGTQNTGELFF	TGTGCCAGCAGCGTGAAAGGGACACAGAACACCGGGGAGCTGTTTTTT
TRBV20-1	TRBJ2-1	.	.	CSAGLRGTTLKSYNEQFF	TGCAGTGCTGGCCTCAGGGGAACCACTCTCAAATCCTACAATGAGCAGTTCTTC
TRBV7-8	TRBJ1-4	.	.	CASSSTGSYEKLFF	TGTGCCAGCAGCTCAACAGGAAGCTATGAAAAACTGTTTTTT